This T cell receptor beta chain was found in a study of T-cell memory formation after mild COVID-19. Overall study context: Each donor largely had its own TCR clusters. Study-wide points: That cross-reactive memory joined was suggested by some responding clones appearing in pre-infection memory.

V was trimmed by 0 bases and J by 5 bases, leaving 16 bases between them. CDR1 DFQATT and CDR2 SNEGSKA come from the germline V gene (reference sequence). The CDR3 contains 15 residues. MiXCR, run by TCRdb on the 5' RACE reads, gives a single entry per CDR3 protein. The data contain just over 150,000 distinct CDR3 sequences, around a third of them singletons. As to this clonotype: The antigen is unknown.

The sample consisted of PBMCs or a T cell subset sorted from them (not recorded which). The TCR sequence derives from an adult woman who had mild COVID-19 (a few samples of this study predate the infection). Cell type and time point are not known. This sequence joins TRBV20-1 and TRBJ2-5; perhaps TRBD2 as D (5 bases). CDR3 protein: CSARDLQASGETQYF. The CDR3 nucleotides are TGCAGTGCTAGAGATCTTCAGGCTTCGGGGGAGACCCAGTACTTC.